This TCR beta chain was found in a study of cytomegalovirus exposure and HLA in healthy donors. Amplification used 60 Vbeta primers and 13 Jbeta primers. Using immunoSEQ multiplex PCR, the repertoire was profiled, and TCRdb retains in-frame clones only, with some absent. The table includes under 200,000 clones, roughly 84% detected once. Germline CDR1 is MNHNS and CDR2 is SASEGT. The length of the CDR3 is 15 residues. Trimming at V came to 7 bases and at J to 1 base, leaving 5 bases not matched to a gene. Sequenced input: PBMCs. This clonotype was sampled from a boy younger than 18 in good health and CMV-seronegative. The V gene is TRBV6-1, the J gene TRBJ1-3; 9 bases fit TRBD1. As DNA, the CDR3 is TGTGCCAGCACTGGGGACAGGGAGTCTGGAAACACCATATATTTT. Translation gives CASTGDRESGNTIYF.